The following is a TCR beta chain sequence with its context. This entry belongs to a study of T cell responses to AZD1222 COVID-19 vaccine. Germline V gene lookup returns CDR1 MNHEY and CDR2 SMNVEV (reference sequence). V lost 6 bases to trimming and J lost 0 bases, with 5 bases between them. The CDR3 consists of 13 residues. Using immunoSEQ multiplex PCR, the repertoire was profiled, and TCRdb retains in-frame clones only, with some absent. The table records about 99,000 clones, about nine tenths of them present only once. The J gene is TRBJ2-2, the V gene TRBV27, with D unresolved. The sequences come from peripheral blood, collected 28 days after the second dose of the MenACWY control vaccine. The source is an adult who received the MenACWY meningococcal vaccine as a control. The CDR3 nucleotides are TGTGCCAGCAGGAGATCGAACACCGGGGAGCTGTTTTTT. It codes for CASRRSNTGELFF.